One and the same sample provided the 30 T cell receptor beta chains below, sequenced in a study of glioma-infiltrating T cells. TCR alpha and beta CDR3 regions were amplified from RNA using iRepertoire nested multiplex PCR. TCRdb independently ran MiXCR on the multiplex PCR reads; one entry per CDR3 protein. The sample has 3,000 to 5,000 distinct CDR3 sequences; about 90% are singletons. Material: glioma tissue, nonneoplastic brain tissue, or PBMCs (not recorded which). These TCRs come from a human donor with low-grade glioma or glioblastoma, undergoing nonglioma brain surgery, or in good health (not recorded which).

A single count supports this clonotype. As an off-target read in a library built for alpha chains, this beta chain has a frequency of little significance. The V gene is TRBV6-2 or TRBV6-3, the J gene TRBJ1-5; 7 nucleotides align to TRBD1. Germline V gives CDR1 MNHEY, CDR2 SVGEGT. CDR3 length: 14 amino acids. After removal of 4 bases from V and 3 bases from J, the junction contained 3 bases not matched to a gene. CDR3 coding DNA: TGTGCCAGCAGTTTAGACAGGGACAATCAGCCCCAGCATTTT. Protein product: CASSLDRDNQPQHF.

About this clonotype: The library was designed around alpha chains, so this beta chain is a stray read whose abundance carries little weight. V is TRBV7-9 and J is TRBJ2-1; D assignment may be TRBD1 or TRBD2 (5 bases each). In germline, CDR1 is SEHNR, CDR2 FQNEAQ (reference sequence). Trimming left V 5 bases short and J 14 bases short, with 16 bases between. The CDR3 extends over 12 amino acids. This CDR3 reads CASSQRDQGEFF. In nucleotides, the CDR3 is TGTGCCAGCAGCCAACGGGACCAAGGGGAGTTCTTC.

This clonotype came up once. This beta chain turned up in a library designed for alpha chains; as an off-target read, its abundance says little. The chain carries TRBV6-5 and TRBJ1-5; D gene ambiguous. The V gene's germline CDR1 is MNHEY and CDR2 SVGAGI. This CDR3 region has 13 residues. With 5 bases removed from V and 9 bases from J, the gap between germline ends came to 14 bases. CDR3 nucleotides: TGTGCCAGCAGTGGGGAAATTGCTGGGCCCCAGCATTTT. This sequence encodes CASSGEIAGPQHF.

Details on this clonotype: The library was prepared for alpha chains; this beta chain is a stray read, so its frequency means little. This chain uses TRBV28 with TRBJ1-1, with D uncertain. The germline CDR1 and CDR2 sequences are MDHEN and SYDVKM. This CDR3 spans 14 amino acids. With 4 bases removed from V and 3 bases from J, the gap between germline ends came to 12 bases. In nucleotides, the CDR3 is TGTGCCAGCAGTTGGTCAGGAAAGGACACTGAAGCTTTCTTT. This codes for CASSWSGKDTEAFF.

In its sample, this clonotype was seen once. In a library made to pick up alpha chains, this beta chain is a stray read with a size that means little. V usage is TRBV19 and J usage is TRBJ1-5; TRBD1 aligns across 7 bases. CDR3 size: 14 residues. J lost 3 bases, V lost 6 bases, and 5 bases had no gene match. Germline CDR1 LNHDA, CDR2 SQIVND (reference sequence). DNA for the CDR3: TGTGCCAGTAGCCACAGGGGTGACAATCAGCCCCAGCATTTT. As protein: CASSHRGDNQPQHF.

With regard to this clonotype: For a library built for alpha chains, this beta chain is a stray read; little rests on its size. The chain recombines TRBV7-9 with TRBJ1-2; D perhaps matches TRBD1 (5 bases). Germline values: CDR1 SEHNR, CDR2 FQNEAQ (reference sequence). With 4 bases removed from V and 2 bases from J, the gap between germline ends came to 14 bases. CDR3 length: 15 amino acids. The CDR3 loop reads CASSSATAKNYGYTF. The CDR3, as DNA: TGTGCCAGCAGCTCGGCGACAGCTAAAAACTATGGCTACACCTTC.

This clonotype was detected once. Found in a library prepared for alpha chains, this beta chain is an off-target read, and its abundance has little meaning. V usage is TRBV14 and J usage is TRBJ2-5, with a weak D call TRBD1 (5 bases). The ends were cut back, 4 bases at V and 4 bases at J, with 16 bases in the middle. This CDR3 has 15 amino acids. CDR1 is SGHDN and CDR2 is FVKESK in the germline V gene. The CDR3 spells CASSPLTVGSETQYF. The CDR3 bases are TGTGCCAGCAGCCCTTTGACAGTCGGGTCAGAGACCCAGTACTTC.

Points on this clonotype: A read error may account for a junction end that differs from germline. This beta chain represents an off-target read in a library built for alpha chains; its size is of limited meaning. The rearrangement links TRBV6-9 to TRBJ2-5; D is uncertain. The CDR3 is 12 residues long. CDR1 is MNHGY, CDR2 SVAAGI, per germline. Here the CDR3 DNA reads TGTGCCAGCAGTTTGACTCAAGAGACCAAGTACTTC. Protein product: CASSLTQETKYF.

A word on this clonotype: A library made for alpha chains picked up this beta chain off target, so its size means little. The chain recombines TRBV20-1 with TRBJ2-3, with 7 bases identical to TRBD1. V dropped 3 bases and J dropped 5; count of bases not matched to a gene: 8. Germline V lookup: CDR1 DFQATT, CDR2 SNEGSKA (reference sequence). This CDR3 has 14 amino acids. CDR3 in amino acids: CSARRTGMGDTQYF. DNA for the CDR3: TGCAGTGCTAGGAGGACAGGAATGGGAGATACGCAGTATTTT.

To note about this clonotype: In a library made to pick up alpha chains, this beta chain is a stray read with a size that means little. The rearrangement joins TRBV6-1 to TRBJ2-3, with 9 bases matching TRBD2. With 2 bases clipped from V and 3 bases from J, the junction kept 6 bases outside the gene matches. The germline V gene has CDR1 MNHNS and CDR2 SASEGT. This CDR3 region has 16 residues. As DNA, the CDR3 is TGTGCCAGCAGTGAACCTAGCGGGGCGGGAACAGATACGCAGTATTTT. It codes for CASSEPSGAGTDTQYF.

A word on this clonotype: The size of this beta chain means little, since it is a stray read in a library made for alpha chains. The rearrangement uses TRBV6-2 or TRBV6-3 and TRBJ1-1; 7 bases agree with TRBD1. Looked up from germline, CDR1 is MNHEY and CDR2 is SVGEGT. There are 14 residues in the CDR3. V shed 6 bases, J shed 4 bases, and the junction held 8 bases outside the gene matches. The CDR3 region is CASRDRAAGTEAFF. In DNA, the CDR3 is TGTGCCAGCAGAGACAGGGCCGCGGGCACTGAAGCTTTCTTT.

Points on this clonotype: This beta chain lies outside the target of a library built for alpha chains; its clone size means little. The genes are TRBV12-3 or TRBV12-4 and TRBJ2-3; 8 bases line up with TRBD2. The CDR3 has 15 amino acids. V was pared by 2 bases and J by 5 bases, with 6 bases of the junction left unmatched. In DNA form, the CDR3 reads TGTGCCAGCAGTTTATTAAGCGGGAGTTTAGATACGCAGTATTTT. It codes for CASSLLSGSLDTQYF.

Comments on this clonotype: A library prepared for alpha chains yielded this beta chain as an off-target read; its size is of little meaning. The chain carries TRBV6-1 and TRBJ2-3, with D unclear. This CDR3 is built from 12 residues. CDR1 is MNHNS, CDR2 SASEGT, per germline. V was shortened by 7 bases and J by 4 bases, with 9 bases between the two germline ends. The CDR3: CASTSDSDTQYF. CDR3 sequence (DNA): TGTGCCAGCACATCAGATTCAGATACGCAGTATTTT.

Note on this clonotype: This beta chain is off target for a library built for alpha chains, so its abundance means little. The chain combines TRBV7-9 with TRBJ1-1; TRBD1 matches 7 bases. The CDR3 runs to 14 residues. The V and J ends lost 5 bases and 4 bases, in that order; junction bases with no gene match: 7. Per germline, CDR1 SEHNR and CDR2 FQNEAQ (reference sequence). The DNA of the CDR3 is TGTGCCAGCAGCCGTTTACAGGGGTCCACTGAAGCTTTCTTT. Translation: CASSRLQGSTEAFF.

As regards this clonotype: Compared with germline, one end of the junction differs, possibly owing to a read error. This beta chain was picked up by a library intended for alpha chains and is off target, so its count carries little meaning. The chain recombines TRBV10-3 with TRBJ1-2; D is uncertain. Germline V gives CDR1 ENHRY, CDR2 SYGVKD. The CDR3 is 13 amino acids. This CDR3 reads CATSDLLGGGYTF. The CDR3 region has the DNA TGTGCCACCAGTGATTTGCTAGGTGGTGGCTACACCTTC.

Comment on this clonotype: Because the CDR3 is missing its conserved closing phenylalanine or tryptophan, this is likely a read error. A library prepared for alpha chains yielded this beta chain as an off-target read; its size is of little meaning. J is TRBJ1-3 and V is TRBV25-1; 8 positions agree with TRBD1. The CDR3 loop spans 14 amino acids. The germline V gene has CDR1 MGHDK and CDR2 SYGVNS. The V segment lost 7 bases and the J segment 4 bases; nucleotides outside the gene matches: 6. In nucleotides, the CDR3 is TGTGCCAGCACCTTAGGGGACAGGGGAAACACCATATATCTT. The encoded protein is CASTLGDRGNTIYL.

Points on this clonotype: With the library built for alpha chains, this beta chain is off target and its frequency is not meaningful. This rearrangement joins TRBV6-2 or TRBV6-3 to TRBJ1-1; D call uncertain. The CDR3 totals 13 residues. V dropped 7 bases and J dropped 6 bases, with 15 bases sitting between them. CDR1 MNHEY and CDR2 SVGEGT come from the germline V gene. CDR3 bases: TGTGCCAGCACCTTTTCGGATCCACCTGAAGCTTTCTTT. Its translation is CASTFSDPPEAFF.

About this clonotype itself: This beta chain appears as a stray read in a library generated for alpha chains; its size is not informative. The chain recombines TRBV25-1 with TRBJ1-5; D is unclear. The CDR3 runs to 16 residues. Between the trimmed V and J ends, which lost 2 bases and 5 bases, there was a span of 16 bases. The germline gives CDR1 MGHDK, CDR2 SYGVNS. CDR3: CASSEGFGDPHQPQHF. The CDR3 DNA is TGTGCCAGCAGTGAAGGATTTGGTGATCCCCATCAGCCCCAGCATTTT.

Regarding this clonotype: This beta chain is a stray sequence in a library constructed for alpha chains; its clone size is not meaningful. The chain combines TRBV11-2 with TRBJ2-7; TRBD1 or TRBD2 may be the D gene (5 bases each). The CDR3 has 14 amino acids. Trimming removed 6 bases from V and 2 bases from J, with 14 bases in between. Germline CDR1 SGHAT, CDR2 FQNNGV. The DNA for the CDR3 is TGTGCCAGCAGATCTCCCGGGACCCCCTACGAGCAGTACTTC. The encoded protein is CASRSPGTPYEQYF.

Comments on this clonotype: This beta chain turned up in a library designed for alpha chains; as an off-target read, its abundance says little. In DNA, the CDR3 is TGTGCCAGCAGTTCCCCCGGACGGCTATACAATGAGCAGTTCTTC. The encoded protein is CASSSPGRLYNEQFF. The chain carries TRBV6-2 or TRBV6-3 and TRBJ2-1, with D unclear. The ends were cut back, 4 bases at V and 4 bases at J, with 14 bases in the middle. Per germline, CDR1 MNHEY and CDR2 SVGEGT. The CDR3 sequence is 15 residues long.

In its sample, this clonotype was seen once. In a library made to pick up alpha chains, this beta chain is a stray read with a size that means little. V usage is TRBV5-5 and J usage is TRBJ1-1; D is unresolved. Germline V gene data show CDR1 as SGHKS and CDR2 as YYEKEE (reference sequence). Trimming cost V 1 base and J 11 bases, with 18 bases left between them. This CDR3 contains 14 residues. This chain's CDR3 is CASSLSSRTLEAFF. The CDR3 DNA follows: TGTGCCAGCAGCTTGTCGTCGCGGACGCTAGAGGCTTTCTTT.

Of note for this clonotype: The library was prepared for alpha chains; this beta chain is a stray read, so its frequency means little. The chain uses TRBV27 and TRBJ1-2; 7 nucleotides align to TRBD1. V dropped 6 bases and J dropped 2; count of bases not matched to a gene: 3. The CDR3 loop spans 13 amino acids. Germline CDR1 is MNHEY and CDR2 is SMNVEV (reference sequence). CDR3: CASSQGQNYGYTF. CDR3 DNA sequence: TGTGCCAGCAGCCAGGGACAGAACTATGGCTACACCTTC.

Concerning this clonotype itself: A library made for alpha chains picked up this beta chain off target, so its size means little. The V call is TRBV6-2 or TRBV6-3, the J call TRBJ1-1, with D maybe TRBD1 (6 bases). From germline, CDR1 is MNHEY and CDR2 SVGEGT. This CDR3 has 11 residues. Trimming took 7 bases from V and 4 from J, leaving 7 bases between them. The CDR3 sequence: CASTRGTEAFF. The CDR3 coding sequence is TGTGCCAGCACCAGGGGCACTGAAGCTTTCTTT.

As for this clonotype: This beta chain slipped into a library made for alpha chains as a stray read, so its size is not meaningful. The CDR3 DNA is TGCAGTGCTTCCCGGGACGGCACTAACTATGGCTACACCTTC. Translation: CSASRDGTNYGYTF. The V gene is TRBV20-1, the J gene TRBJ1-2, with D possibly TRBD1 on 5 matching bases. Trimming shortened V by 5 bases and J by 0 bases, and 13 bases separated the two germline ends. The CDR3 is 14 residues long. The V gene's germline CDR1 is DFQATT and CDR2 SNEGSKA (reference sequence).

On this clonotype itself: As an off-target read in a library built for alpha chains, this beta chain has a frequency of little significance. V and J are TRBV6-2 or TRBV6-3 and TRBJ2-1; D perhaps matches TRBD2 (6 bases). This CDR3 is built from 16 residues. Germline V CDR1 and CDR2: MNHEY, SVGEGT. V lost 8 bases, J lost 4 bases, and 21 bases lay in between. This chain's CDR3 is CASSQVGGRTYNEQFF. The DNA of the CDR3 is TGTGCCAGCTCCCAGGTGGGGGGTCGAACTTACAATGAGCAGTTCTTC.

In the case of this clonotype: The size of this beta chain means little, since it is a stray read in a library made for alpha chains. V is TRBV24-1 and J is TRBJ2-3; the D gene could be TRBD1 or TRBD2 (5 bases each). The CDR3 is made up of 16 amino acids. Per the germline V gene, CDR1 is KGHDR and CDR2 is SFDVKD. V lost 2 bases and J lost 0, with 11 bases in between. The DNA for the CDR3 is TGTGCCACCAGTGATTCGGGACCGTTCAGCACAGATACGCAGTATTTT. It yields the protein CATSDSGPFSTDTQYF.

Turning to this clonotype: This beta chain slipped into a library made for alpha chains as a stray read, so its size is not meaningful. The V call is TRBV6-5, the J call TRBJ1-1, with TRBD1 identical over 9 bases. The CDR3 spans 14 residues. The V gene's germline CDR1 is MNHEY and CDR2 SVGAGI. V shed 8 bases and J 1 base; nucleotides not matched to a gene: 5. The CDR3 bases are TGTGCCAGCGAGGCGGGACAGGGGAACACTGAAGCTTTCTTT. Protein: CASEAGQGNTEAFF.

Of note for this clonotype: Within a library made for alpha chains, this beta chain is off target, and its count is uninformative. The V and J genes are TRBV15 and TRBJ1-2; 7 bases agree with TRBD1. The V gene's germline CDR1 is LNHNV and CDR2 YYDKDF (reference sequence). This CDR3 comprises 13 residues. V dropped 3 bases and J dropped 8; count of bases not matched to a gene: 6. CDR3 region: CATSRRQGNGYTF. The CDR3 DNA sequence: TGTGCCACCAGCAGGAGACAGGGTAACGGCTACACCTTC.

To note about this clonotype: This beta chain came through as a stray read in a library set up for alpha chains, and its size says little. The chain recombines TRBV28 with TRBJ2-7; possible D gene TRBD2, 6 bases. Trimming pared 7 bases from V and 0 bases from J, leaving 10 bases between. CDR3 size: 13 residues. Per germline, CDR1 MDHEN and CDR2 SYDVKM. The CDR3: CASNSGSSYEQYV. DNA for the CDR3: TGTGCCAGCAATAGCGGAAGCTCCTACGAGCAGTACGTC.

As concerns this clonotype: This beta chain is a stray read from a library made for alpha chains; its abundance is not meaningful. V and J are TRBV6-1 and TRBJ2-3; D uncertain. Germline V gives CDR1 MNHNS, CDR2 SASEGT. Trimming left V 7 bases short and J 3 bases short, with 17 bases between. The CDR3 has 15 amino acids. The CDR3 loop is CASTLWKGRTDTQYF. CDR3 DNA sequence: TGTGCCAGCACCCTATGGAAGGGCAGGACAGATACGCAGTATTTT.